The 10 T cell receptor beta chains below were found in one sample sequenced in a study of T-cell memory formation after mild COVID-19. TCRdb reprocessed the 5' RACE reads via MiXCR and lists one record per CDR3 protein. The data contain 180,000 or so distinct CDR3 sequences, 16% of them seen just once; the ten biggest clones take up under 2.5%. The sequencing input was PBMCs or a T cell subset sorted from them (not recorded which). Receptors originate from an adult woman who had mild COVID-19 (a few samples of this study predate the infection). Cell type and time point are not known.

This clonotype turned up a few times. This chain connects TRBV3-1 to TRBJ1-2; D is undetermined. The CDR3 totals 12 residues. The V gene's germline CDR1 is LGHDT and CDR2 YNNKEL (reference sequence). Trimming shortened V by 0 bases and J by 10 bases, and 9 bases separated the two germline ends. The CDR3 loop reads CASSQDSRFYTF. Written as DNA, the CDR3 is TGTGCCAGCAGCCAAGATTCCAGATTCTACACCTTC.

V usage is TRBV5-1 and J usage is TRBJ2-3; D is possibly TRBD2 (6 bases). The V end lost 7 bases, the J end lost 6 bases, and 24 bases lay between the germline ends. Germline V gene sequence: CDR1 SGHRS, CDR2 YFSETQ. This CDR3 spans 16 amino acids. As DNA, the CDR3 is TGCGCCAGCTCCTTTGGGGCGGGCGGGGTGGCTGATACGCAGTATTTT. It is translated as CASSFGAGGVADTQYF.

CDR3 region: CASSPHWTGNQPQHF. In DNA, the CDR3 is TGTGCCAGCAGCCCCCACTGGACAGGGAATCAGCCCCAGCATTTT. The chain carries TRBV7-2 and TRBJ1-5, with 8 bases that match TRBD1. Trimming at V came to 5 bases and at J to 4 bases, leaving 7 bases not matched to a gene. CDR3 length equals 15 residues. Germline V lookup: CDR1 SGHTA, CDR2 FQGNSA.

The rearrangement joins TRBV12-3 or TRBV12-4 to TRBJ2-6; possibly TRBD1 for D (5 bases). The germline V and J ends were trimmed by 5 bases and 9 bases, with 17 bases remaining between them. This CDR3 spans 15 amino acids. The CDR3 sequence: CASSDSTGAVNVLTF. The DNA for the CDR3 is TGTGCCAGCAGTGACTCTACAGGTGCGGTCAACGTCCTGACTTTC.

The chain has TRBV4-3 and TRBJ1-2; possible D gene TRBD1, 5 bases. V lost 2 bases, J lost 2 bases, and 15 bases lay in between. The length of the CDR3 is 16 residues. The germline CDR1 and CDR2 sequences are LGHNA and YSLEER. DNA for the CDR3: TGCGCCAGCAGCCAAAAGGGTCAGGGCAGAAACTATGGCTACACCTTC. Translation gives CASSQKGQGRNYGYTF.

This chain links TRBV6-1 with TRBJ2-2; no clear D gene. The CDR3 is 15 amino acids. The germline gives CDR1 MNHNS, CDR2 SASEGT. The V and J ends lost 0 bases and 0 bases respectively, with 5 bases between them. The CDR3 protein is CASSEAQPNTGELFF. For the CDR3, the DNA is TGTGCCAGCAGTGAAGCGCAACCGAACACCGGGGAGCTGTTTTTT.

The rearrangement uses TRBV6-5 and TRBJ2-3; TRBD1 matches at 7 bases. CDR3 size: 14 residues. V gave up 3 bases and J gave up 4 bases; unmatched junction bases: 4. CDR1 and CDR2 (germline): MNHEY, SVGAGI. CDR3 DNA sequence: TGTGCCAGCAGTTATGGGACAGCTTCAGATACGCAGTATTTT. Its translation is CASSYGTASDTQYF.

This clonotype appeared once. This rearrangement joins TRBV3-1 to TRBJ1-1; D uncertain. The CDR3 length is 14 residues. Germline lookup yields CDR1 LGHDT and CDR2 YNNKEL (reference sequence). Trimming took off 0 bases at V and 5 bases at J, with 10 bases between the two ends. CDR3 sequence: CASSQDGVATEAFF. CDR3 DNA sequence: TGTGCCAGCAGCCAAGATGGGGTTGCGACTGAAGCTTTCTTT. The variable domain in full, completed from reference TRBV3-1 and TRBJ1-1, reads DTAVSQTPKYLVTQMGNDKSIKCEQNLGHDTMYWYKQDSKKFLKIMFSYNNKELIINETVPNRFSPKSPDKAHLNLHINSLELGDSAVYFCASSQDGVATEAFFGQGTRLTVV.

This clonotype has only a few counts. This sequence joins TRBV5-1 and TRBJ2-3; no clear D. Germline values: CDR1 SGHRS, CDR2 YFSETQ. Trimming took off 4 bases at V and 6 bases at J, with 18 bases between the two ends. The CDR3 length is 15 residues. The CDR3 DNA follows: TGCGCCAGCAGCCGCTCCGGGTCCCTTCCGGATACGCAGTATTTT. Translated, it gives CASSRSGSLPDTQYF.

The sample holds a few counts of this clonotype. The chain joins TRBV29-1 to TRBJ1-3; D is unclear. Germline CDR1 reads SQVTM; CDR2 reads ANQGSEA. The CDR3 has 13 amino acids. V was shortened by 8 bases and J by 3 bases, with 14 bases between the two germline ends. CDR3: CSSREAGGNTIYF. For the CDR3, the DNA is TGCAGCTCGAGGGAGGCGGGTGGAAACACCATATATTTT.